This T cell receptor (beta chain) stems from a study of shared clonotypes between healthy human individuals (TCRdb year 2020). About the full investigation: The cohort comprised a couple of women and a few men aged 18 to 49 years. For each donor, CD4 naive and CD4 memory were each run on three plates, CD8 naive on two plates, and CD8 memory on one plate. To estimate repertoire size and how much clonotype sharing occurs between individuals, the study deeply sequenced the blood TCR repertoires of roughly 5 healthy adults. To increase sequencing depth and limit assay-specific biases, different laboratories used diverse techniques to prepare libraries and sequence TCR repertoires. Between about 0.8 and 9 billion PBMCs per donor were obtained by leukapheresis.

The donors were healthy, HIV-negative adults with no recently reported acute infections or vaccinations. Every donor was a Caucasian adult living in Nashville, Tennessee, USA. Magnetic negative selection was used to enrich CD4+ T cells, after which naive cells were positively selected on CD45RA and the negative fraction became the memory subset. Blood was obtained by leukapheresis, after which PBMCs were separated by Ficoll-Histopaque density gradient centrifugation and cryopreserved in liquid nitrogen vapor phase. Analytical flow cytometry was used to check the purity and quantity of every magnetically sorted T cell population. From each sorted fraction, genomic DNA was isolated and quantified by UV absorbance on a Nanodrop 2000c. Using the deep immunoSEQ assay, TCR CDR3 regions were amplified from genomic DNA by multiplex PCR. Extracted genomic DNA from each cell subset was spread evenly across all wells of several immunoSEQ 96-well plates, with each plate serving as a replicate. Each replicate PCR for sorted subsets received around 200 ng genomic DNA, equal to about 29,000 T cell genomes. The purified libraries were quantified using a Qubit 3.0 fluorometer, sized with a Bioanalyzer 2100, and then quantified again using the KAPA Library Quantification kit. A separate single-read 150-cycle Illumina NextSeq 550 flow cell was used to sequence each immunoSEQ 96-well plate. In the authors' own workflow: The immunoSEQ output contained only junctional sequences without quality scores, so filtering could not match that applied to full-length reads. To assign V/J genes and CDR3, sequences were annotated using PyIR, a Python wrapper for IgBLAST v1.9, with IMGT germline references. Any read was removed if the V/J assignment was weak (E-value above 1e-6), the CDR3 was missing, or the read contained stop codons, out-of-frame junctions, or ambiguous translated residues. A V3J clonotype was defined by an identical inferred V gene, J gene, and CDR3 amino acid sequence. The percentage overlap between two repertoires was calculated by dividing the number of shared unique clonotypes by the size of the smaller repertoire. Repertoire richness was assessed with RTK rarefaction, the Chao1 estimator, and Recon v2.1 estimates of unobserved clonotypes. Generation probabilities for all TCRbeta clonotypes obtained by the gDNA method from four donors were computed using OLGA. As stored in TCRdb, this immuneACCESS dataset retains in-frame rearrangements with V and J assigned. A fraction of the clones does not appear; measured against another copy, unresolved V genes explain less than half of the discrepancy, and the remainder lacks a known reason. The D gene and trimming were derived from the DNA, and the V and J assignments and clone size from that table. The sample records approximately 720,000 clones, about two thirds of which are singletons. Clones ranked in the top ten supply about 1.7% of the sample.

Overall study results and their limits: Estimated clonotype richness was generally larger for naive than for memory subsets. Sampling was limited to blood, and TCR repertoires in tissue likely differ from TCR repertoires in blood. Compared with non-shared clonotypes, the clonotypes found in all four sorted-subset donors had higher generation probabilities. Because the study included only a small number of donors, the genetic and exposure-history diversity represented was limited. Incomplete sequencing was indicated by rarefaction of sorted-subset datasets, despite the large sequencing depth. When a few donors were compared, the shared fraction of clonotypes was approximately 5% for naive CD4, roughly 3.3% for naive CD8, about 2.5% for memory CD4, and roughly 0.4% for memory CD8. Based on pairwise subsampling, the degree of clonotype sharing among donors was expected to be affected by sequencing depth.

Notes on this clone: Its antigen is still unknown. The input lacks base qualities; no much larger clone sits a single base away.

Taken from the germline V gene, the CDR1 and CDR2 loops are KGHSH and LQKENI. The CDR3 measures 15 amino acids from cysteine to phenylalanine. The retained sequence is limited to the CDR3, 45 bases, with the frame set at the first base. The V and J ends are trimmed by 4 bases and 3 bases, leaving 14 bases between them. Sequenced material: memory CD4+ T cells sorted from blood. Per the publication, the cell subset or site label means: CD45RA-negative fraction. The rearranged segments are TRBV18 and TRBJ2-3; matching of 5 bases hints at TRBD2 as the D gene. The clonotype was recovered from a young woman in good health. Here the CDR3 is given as CASSREPLGTDTQYF. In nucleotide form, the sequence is TGTGCCAGCTCACGGGAGCCCTTAGGGACAGATACGCAGTATTTT.